This T cell receptor beta chain was sequenced in a study of T cell responses to AZD1222 COVID-19 vaccine (dated by TCRdb to about 2021). About the investigation overall: A total of 230 or so trial participants underwent TCR sequencing, of whom nearly 210 received two doses of AZD1222 and about 25 received two doses of the MenACWY control vaccine. Trial participants were enrolled by age into subgroups of 18-55, 56-69 and 70-plus years, and roughly 150, 30 and 60 TCR-sequenced participants, respectively, were included in these subgroups. Overall study results and their limits: Because no day 14 peak-response samples were available, the repertoires could be characterized only after the peak T cell response. Most participants were white British and females outnumbered males, and the authors suggested that clonal diversity may have been underestimated. A significant rise in spike-specific TCR breadth and depth was observed after two AZD1222 doses relative to day 0 and relative to MenACWY recipients. In the small 56-69-year group, the increase in depth fell short of significance, most likely because of low power. Conclusions about previously exposed vaccinees were limited because only six AZD1222 recipients were SARS-CoV-2 seropositive at baseline. CD4 TCRs associated with the vaccine covered the entire spike protein, and the dominant responses were in regions 160-218 and 743-854. Reportedly, close to half of the unique spike-specific TCRs recognized epitopes lying outside the regions that are mutated in the B.1.351 and B.1.1.7 variants.

From the germline V gene, CDR1 is SGHTA and CDR2 is FQGTGA. V is pared back by 4 bases and J by 1 base, with 10 bases lying between the germline termini. The CDR3 runs 14 amino acids, cysteine and phenylalanine included. Only the CDR3 part of the read is kept: 42 bases, read in frame from the first base. For this clone: What antigen it recognizes has not been identified. No much larger clone exists at a distance of one base, and base qualities are not known.

The intended sense of this specimen's time point label: about 28 days (+/-7) after the second vaccine dose. AZD1222 recipients whose second dose came at about 4 weeks and those whose second dose came at about 12 weeks were combined into one group, since spike-specific TCR depth and breadth did not differ between the two schedules. Vaccinee samples came from UK trials COV001 and COV002, including a single-blind randomized controlled phase 2/3 trial of AZD1222 (ChAdOx1 nCoV-19) in healthy adults. For TCRbeta chain sequencing, PBMC samples from trial participants were taken at day 0 and at day 28 after the second dose. The CDR3 regions of human TCRbeta chains were subjected to immunosequencing. In the authors' own workflow: Repertoire TCRs were checked for matches against a reference library of SARS-CoV-2-specific TCRs that had been generated using the MIRA antigen-specificity platform. Breadth was defined as the fraction of unique TCRs that were SARS-CoV-2-associated. Depth was defined as the fraction of total T cells that were SARS-CoV-2-associated. Using the MIRA data, each spike-specific TCR was mapped to the spike region that the TCR reacts to and placed in a CD4 or CD8 class. Log10-transformed breadth and depth values were compared by one-way ANOVA with Sidak's multiple comparisons tests. TCRdb obtained this table from immuneACCESS and retained in-frame rearrangements with V and J assigned. These tables miss some clones; where compared with another copy, unresolved V genes account for less than half of the shortfall, and the remainder is unexplained. V and J calls and clone size are given by that table; D and trimming were obtained from the DNA. The sample data list about 140,000 clones, and about nine tenths of these were observed just once. 1.9% of the sample is in the top ten clones.

This receptor was obtained from an adult who received the AZD1222 COVID-19 vaccine. The chain is encoded by TRBV7-3 joined to TRBJ1-1; the D gene remains uncertain. The sample was peripheral blood, taken 28 days after the second AZD1222 dose. The CDR3 protein sequence reads: CASSSGIPNTEAFF. The bases read TGTGCCAGCAGCTCCGGCATCCCGAACACTGAAGCTTTCTTT. Extended through the reference TRBV7-3 and TRBJ1-1 proteins, this CDR3 yields the full variable domain: GAGVSQTPSNKVTEKGKYVELRCDPISGHTALYWYRQSLGQGPEFLIYFQGTGAADDSGLPNDRFFAVRPEGSVSTLKIQRTERGDSAVYLCASSSGIPNTEAFFGQGTRLTVV.